The clone carrying this T cell receptor (beta chain) was detected only once. Trimming cost V 4 bases and J 1 base; bases outside gene matches: 1. Germline CDR1 reads SGHRS; CDR2 reads YFSETQ. The CDR3 totals 15 residues. Assay used: immunoSEQ multiplex PCR; TCRdb lists only in-frame clones, some missing. The table shows about 71,000 clones, with about 81% occurring only once. The data were taken from a study of blood T cell repertoires in COVID-19. Overall study: The study drew acute and convalescent COVID-19 samples from the United States, Italy and Spain. PBMCs, B-cell-depleted T cells, or T cells were the source of the cDNA or gDNA that made up the material.

The chain has TRBV5-1 and TRBJ2-2; TRBD1 matches 10 bases. Sequences were obtained from peripheral blood. This TCR was recovered from a woman aged 80 or over with acute or convalescent COVID-19. CDR3 sequence reads: CASSRDRGNTGELFF. The CDR3 region has the DNA TGCGCCAGCAGCCGGGACAGGGGGAACACCGGGGAGCTGTTTTTT.